A selection of T cell receptor beta chains follows, all from one sample in a study of T cell responses to AZD1222 COVID-19 vaccine. Only in-frame clones appear in the TCRdb table, and some are missing; sequencing was by immunoSEQ multiplex PCR. The profile shows about 130,000 clones, approximately 89% of them singletons. The sample was peripheral blood, taken 28 days after the second AZD1222 dose. The source is an adult who received the AZD1222 COVID-19 vaccine. CDR3s include the opening cysteine and the closing phenylalanine or tryptophan. D genes are given only for firm matches. Clone size is given for some rows only: seen once, a few or many times, or a class if the clone is expanded.

NA	TRBD1	TRBV4-1	TRBJ2-5	TGCGCCAGCAGCTCCGGGACACAGGGGGAGACCCAGTACTTC	CASSSGTQGETQYF
few	NA	TRBV9	TRBJ1-4	TGTGCCAGCAGCGTAGATTTGGGTAATGAAAAACTGTTTTTT	CASSVDLGNEKLFF
NA	TRBD1	TRBV5-1	TRBJ1-2	TGCGCCAGCAGCCCGGGAGCCGGGACAGGGGTCGACTACACCTTC	CASSPGAGTGVDYTF
NA	NA	TRBV28	TRBJ1-1	TGTGCCAGCAGTTCTGACAATGCTGAAGCTTTCTTT	CASSSDNAEAFF
NA	NA	TRBV19	TRBJ1-2	TGTGCCAGCAGAGCTAACTATGGCTACACCTTC	CASRANYGYTF
NA	NA	TRBV28	TRBJ1-5	TGTGCCAGCAGTTCGATGGACCCGCCCCAGCATTTT	CASSSMDPPQHF
NA	TRBD1	TRBV19	TRBJ1-1	TGTGCCAGTCGCTCAGGGGGGAACACTGAAGCTTTCTTT	CASRSGGNTEAFF
NA	NA	TRBV5-1	TRBJ1-2	TGCGCCAGCAGCTTGGACCTCGGGGCGCCCAACTATGGCTACACCTTC	CASSLDLGAPNYGYTF
NA	NA	TRBV7-2	TRBJ1-5	TGTGCCAGCAGGTTGGGCGGCAATCAGCCCCAGCATTTT	CASRLGGNQPQHF
NA	NA	TRBV5-1	TRBJ2-2	TGCGCCAGCACCTTGAAGGACGGGGAGCTGTTTTTT	CASTLKDGELFF
NA	TRBD2	TRBV5-1	TRBJ2-7	TGCGCCAGCAGCTCCGCCGGGACTAGCTACATGCAGTACTTC	CASSSAGTSYMQYF
few	NA	TRBV28	TRBJ1-5	TGTGCCAGCAGACCATGGTTTAGGCTGAACCCCAATCAGCCCCAGCATTTT	CASRPWFRLNPNQPQHF
NA	NA	TRBV9	TRBJ2-1	TGTGCCAGCAGCGTAGGGGGCGGGGCCAGCTACAATGAGCAGTTCTTC	CASSVGGGASYNEQFF
few	NA	TRBV5-1	TRBJ2-6	TGCGCCAGCAGAGGGATACTCTCTGGGGCCAACGTCCTGACTTTC	CASRGILSGANVLTF
NA	NA	TRBV4-1	TRBJ1-1	TGCGCCAGCAGCCAATGGCGGCTGAACACTGAAGCTTTCTTT	CASSQWRLNTEAFF
NA	NA	TRBV6-1	TRBJ1-6	TGTGCCAGCAGTGAGGGGGGGAGCTCCTATAATTCACCCCTCCACTTT	CASSEGGSSYNSPLHF
NA	TRBD1	TRBV5-1	TRBJ2-5	TGCGCCAGCAGCTCACAGGGGTCGGAGACCCAGTACTTC	CASSSQGSETQYF
NA	NA	TRBV11-1	TRBJ1-2	TGTGCCAGCAGCTTAGCGGCAGGAGGAGGCTACACCTTC	CASSLAAGGGYTF
few	TRBD1	TRBV2	TRBJ1-6	TGTGCCAGCGACGGGACAGGAAATTCACCCCTCCACTTT	CASDGTGNSPLHF
NA	NA	TRBV5-1	TRBJ1-6	TGCGCCAGCAGCTTGGTTTCAGGGGTCACCTATAATTCACCCCTCCACTTT	CASSLVSGVTYNSPLHF
few	NA	TRBV2	TRBJ1-1	TGTGCCAGCATTAGACAGATGCGCACTGAAGCTTTCTTT	CASIRQMRTEAFF
NA	TRBD1	TRBV19	TRBJ1-2	TGTGCCAGTAGGAGGACAGGGGAGGGGTATGGCTACACCTTC	CASRRTGEGYGYTF
NA	NA	TRBV28	TRBJ1-6	TGTGCCAGCAATCTTAGAGGGCCGCACGATTCACCCCTCCACTTT	CASNLRGPHDSPLHF
NA	TRBD1	TRBV7-9	TRBJ1-2	TGTGCCAGCAGCTTAAGTCGGACAGGGGATGGCTACACCTTC	CASSLSRTGDGYTF
NA	TRBD1	TRBV2	TRBJ1-2	TGTGCCAGCAGTGAACCGTTAATCCAGGACAGGGGAAAACCTTCTCACTATGGCTACACCTTC	CASSEPLIQDRGKPSHYGYTF
NA	TRBD2	TRBV5-1	TRBJ2-5	TGCGCCAGCAAGTCTAGCGGCGGCCAAGAGACCCAGTACTTC	CASKSSGGQETQYF
NA	NA	TRBV30	TRBJ1-4	TGTGCCTGGCAACGGGAAACTAATGAAAAACTGTTTTTT	CAWQRETNEKLFF
NA	TRBD1	TRBV5-6	TRBJ1-6	TGTGCCAGCAGCGGGGGACAGGGGAATATTAATTCACCCCTCCACTTT	CASSGGQGNINSPLHF
NA	NA	TRBV7-8	TRBJ2-7	TGTGCCAGCAGCTTAGGCCTAGACGAGCAGTACTTC	CASSLGLDEQYF
few	NA	TRBV5-1	TRBJ1-3	TGCGCCAGCAGCTTGGCCTCTGGCTATGGGAACTCTGGAAACACCATATATTTT	CASSLASGYGNSGNTIYF
NA	TRBD2	TRBV5-1	TRBJ2-2	TGCGCCAGCAGCTCGGGGGAGGGCCGAACCGGGGAGCTGTTTTTT	CASSSGEGRTGELFF
NA	NA	TRBV5-6	TRBJ1-2	TGTGCCAGCAGCACCAGAGACGGAGTTGAGGGAATAGGCTACACCTTC	CASSTRDGVEGIGYTF
once	TRBD2	TRBV3-1/TRBV3-2	TRBJ2-3	TGTGCCAGCAGCCTAGCGGGGGGGCAAGATACGCAGTATTTT	CASSLAGGQDTQYF
NA	NA	TRBV6-6	TRBJ2-7	TGTGCCAGCAGTTACTCTCCCGTAACCTACGAGCAGTACTTC	CASSYSPVTYEQYF
NA	NA	TRBV12-3/TRBV12-4	TRBJ1-2	TGTGCCAGCAGTTTAGCCAGGGGTGGCTACACCTTC	CASSLARGGYTF
NA	NA	TRBV6-7	TRBJ2-3	TGTGCCAGCAGTTACCCCCGGGGCCCCCGGCGCACAGATACGCAGTATTTT	CASSYPRGPRRTDTQYF
once	NA	TRBV28	TRBJ2-2	TGTGCCAGCAGTCCTCCCGGGAACACCGGGGAGCTGTTTTTT	CASSPPGNTGELFF
NA	TRBD1	TRBV14	TRBJ1-2	TGTGCCAGCAGCCGGGGCAGGGGGCATTCCTATGGCTACACCTTC	CASSRGRGHSYGYTF
NA	NA	TRBV5-1	TRBJ1-2	TGCGCCAGCTCAACGACAGGCGGTGGCTACACCTTC	CASSTTGGGYTF
NA	TRBD1	TRBV10-3	TRBJ2-6	TGTGCCATCGGGGGACAGGTTCCCTCTGGGGCCAACGTCCTGACTTTC	CAIGGQVPSGANVLTF
NA	TRBD1	TRBV30	TRBJ1-2	TGTGCCTGGAGTCGACCCGGGACAGGAGGCTACACCTTC	CAWSRPGTGGYTF
once	NA	TRBV7-8	TRBJ1-1	TGTGCCAGCAGCCGCCAACAGGACACTGAAGCTTTCTTT	CASSRQQDTEAFF
NA	NA	TRBV6-5	TRBJ2-7	TGTGCCAGCAGTTACGGGCAGGCTAACCACGAGCAGTACTTC	CASSYGQANHEQYF
NA	NA	TRBV24-1	TRBJ1-5	TGTGCCACCAGTATGGGGAGCAATCAGCCCCAGCATTTT	CATSMGSNQPQHF
NA	TRBD1	TRBV5-4	TRBJ1-4	TGTGCCAGCAGCCGGACAGGGGATGAAAAACTGTTTTTT	CASSRTGDEKLFF
NA	TRBD1	TRBV27	TRBJ1-3	TGTGCCAGCAGCGCCGGGACAGGCTCTATCTCTGGAAACACCATATATTTT	CASSAGTGSISGNTIYF
NA	TRBD1	TRBV5-5	TRBJ2-5	TGTGCCAGCAGCTTGGGAGGACAGGGAGAGCGAGGTTCGGAGACCCAGTACTTC	CASSLGGQGERGSETQYF
NA	TRBD1	TRBV2	TRBJ1-4	TGTGCCAGCAGTGAAAAGGGTCAGGGGGTGGGAAAACTGTTTTTT	CASSEKGQGVGKLFF
once	NA	TRBV4-2	TRBJ2-1	TGTGCCAGCAGCCAAGATCTTGGGGGAACCTACAATGAGCAGTTCTTC	CASSQDLGGTYNEQFF
NA	NA	TRBV19	TRBJ2-1	TGTGCCAGTAGTGTCATCGGGGCAGACAATGAGCAGTTCTTC	CASSVIGADNEQFF
NA	NA	TRBV2	TRBJ1-5	TGTGCCAGCAGTCCCCAGTGGCAGGGATCTCAGCCCCAGCATTTT	CASSPQWQGSQPQHF
NA	NA	TRBV11-2	TRBJ2-7	TGTGCCAGCAGCGAAGGGGGGGGGAGCGTATACGAGCAGTACTTC	CASSEGGGSVYEQYF
NA	NA	TRBV20-1	TRBJ2-7	TGCAGTGCTAGCGTCGCCGAGCAGTACTTC	CSASVAEQYF
NA	NA	TRBV11-1	TRBJ2-2	TGTGCCAGCAGCGTAAACACCGGGGAGCTGTTTTTT	CASSVNTGELFF
NA	NA	TRBV5-5	TRBJ1-4	TGTGCCAGCAGCTTGGAGGGGGGACCTAATGAAAAACTGTTTTTT	CASSLEGGPNEKLFF
NA	NA	TRBV21-1	TRBJ1-6	TGTGCCAGACCACAGGGTAAGAATTCACCCCTCCACTTT	CARPQGKNSPLHF
NA	NA	TRBV10-3	TRBJ1-5	TGTGCCATCAGCGCGGGCCTAGCGAGCAATCAGCCCCAGCATTTT	CAISAGLASNQPQHF
NA	NA	TRBV6-5	TRBJ1-2	TGTGCCAGCAGTTACCAGAGTAACTATGGCTACACCTTC	CASSYQSNYGYTF
NA	NA	TRBV19	TRBJ2-5	TGTGCCAGTAGTGGGGACCGGACGGCGCAAGAGACCCAGTACTTC	CASSGDRTAQETQYF
NA	NA	TRBV7-3	TRBJ2-3	TGTGCCAGCAGCTTAGTCTTTTCCGATACGCAGTATTTT	CASSLVFSDTQYF